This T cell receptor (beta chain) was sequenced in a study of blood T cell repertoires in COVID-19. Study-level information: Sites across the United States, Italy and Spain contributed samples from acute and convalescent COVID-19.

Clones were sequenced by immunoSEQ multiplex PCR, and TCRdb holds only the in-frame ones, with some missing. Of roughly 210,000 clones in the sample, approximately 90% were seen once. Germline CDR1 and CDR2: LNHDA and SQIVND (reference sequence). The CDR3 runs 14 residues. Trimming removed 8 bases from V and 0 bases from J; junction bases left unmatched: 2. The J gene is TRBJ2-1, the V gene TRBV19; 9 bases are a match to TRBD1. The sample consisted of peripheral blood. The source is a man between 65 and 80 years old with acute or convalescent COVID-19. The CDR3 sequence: CASGTGFSYNEQFF. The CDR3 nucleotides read TGTGCCAGTGGGACAGGGTTCTCCTACAATGAGCAGTTCTTC.